The clone carrying this TCR beta chain was seen a handful of times. As yet, its antigen is unknown. The record originates from a study of T-cell memory formation after mild COVID-19. Across the whole study: Clusters were largely donor specific.

Study results and caveats: In pre-infection memory, a portion of responding clones appeared, which suggested that cross-reactive memory joined. CD4+ contracting clones were found mainly in CM and EM, and CD8+ ones in EMRA.

Constant-segment primers and 5'RACE yielded cDNA libraries for TCR alpha and TCR beta, each carrying sample barcodes and UMIs. TCRdb processed the 5' RACE reads anew with MiXCR; each CDR3 protein has one entry. Found here are approximately 200,000 distinct CDR3 sequences, under 20% of them singletons; the top ten hold just over 2%. Germline V gene lookup returns CDR1 DFQATT and CDR2 SNEGSKA (reference sequence). Unmatched junction bases numbered 13, after V lost 3 bases and J lost 1 base. The CDR3 is made up of 19 amino acids. The chain has TRBV20-1 and TRBJ2-3; 13 bases are shared with TRBD2. The sample consisted of PBMCs or a T cell subset sorted from them (not recorded which). This sequence was found in an adult woman who had mild COVID-19 (a few samples of this study predate the infection). Cell type and time point are not known. As DNA, the CDR3 is TGCAGTGCTAGTGTAGGACTAGCGGGAGCCGGTATGGGCACAGATACGCAGTATTTT. Amino acids: CSASVGLAGAGMGTDTQYF.